Each of the 23 T cell receptor beta chains below was sequenced from the same sample in a study of cytomegalovirus exposure and HLA in healthy donors. The PCR made use of 60 Vbeta and 13 Jbeta primers. The method was immunoSEQ multiplex PCR; TCRdb's version includes in-frame clones alone and lacks a portion of them. This table has roughly 120,000 clones, roughly four fifths appearing once. The sample taken for sequencing was PBMCs. All receptors derive from a woman in her fifties or sixties in good health and CMV-seropositive.

The chain links TRBV5-8 to TRBJ1-4; TRBD1 matches 7 bases. CDR3 size: 16 residues. The germline CDR1 and CDR2 sequences are SGHTS and YDEGEE. The ends lost 4 bases at V and 3 bases at J; junction bases unmatched: 9. Here the CDR3 DNA reads TGTGCCAGCAGCCAAGGGAAGGGGGCCTCTAATGAAAAACTGTTTTTT. Translating it yields CASSQGKGASNEKLFF.

The V call is TRBV7-2, the J call TRBJ2-5; 14 bases match TRBD2. The trim removed 5 bases at V and 4 bases at J, leaving 3 bases unmatched. This CDR3 spans 15 amino acids. Germline V gene sequence: CDR1 SGHTA, CDR2 FQGNSA. Written as DNA, the CDR3 is TGTGCCAGCAGCCCGGGACTAGCGGGGGCAGAGACCCAGTACTTC. This encodes CASSPGLAGAETQYF.

This clone showed up just a few times. This chain connects TRBV7-9 to TRBJ1-5; 9 nucleotides align to TRBD1. Looked up from germline, CDR1 is SEHNR and CDR2 is FQNEAQ (reference sequence). There are 16 residues in the CDR3. The junction had 10 bases not matched to a gene; V was cut back by 4 bases and J by 6 bases. The CDR3 bases are TGTGCCAGCAGCTCAACACAGGGGGCGATTGGTCAGCCCCAGCATTTT. It is translated as CASSSTQGAIGQPQHF. The full variable domain, its missing parts supplied by reference TRBV7-9 and TRBJ1-5, is DTGVSQNPRHKITKRGQNVTFRCDPISEHNRLYWYRQTLGQGPEFLTYFQNEAQLEKSRLLSDRFSAERPKGSFSTLEIQRTEQGDSAMYLCASSSTQGAIGQPQHFGDGTRLSIL.

The chain combines TRBV7-6 with TRBJ2-3; D gene uncertain. The CDR3 consists of 17 residues. Germline-derived CDR1 and CDR2 are SGHVS and FNYEAQ. V lost 0 bases to trimming and J lost 1 base, with 14 bases between them. This CDR3 is CASSLALISSGTDTQYF. CDR3 DNA: TGTGCCAGCAGCTTAGCATTGATCTCATCGGGCACAGATACGCAGTATTTT.

This clone was found many times. The rearrangement links TRBV5-1 to TRBJ2-2, with 10 bases lining up with TRBD1. Trimming cost V 4 bases and J 6 bases; bases outside gene matches: 3. The CDR3 spans 14 residues. Germline values: CDR1 SGHRS, CDR2 YFSETQ. The CDR3 loop reads CASSQGQGAGELFF. The CDR3 region has the DNA TGCGCCAGCAGCCAAGGACAGGGGGCCGGGGAGCTGTTTTTT.

J is TRBJ1-2 and V is TRBV5-6, with a weak D call TRBD1 (6 bases). The ends were cut back, 0 bases at V and 8 bases at J, with 14 bases in the middle. Germline values: CDR1 SGHDT, CDR2 YYEEEE. The CDR3 has 14 residues. The CDR3 loop is CASSLGDTYWGYTF. DNA of the CDR3: TGTGCCAGCAGCTTGGGGGACACCTATTGGGGCTACACCTTC.

V gene TRBV11-1 combines with J gene TRBJ1-2; D is possibly TRBD1 (6 bases). The length of the CDR3 is 15 residues. Germline V gene data show CDR1 as SGHAT and CDR2 as FQDESV (reference sequence). Trimming removed 5 bases from V and 6 bases from J, with 19 bases in between. The CDR3 reads CASSRITGPGDGYTF. The CDR3 coding sequence is TGTGCCAGCAGCAGAATAACAGGGCCAGGAGATGGCTACACCTTC. The full variable domain, its missing parts supplied by reference TRBV11-1 and TRBJ1-2, is EAEVAQSPRYKITEKSQAVAFWCDPISGHATLYWYRQILGQGPELLVQFQDESVVDDSQLPKDRFSAERLKGVDSTLKIQPAELGDSAMYLCASSRITGPGDGYTFGSGTRLTVV.

The V gene is TRBV7-2, the J gene TRBJ1-2; D remains unclear. CDR1 and CDR2 from the germline V gene are SGHTA and FQGNSA. Trimming cost V 3 bases and J 4 bases, with 9 bases left between them. CDR3 length: 13 amino acids. The CDR3 bases are TGTGCCAGCAGCTTGATCGGTTCCTATGGCTACACCTTC. Translated: CASSLIGSYGYTF.

The chain employs TRBV6-5 and TRBJ2-7; D remains ambiguous. The V end lost 2 bases, the J end lost 4 bases, and 15 bases lay between the germline ends. Germline assignment: CDR1 MNHEY and CDR2 SVGAGI. The CDR3 contains 15 residues. The CDR3 nucleotides read TGTGCCAGCAGTTACCAGCAGGTTGATACGTACGAGCAGTACTTC. Its translation is CASSYQQVDTYEQYF.

This clone was picked up one time. This chain links TRBV13 with TRBJ1-6, with 10 bases that match TRBD1. Germline values: CDR1 PRHDT, CDR2 FYEKMQ (reference sequence). The trim removed 5 bases at V and 4 bases at J, leaving 5 bases unmatched. CDR3 length equals 16 residues. The CDR3 DNA sequence: TGTGCCAGCAGCAACCGGGACAGGGGATATAATTCACCCCTCCACTTT. Translated, it gives CASSNRDRGYNSPLHF.

The chain links TRBV6-1 to TRBJ2-7; 8 positions match TRBD2. With 4 bases clipped from V and 7 bases from J, the junction kept 9 bases outside the gene matches. Germline values: CDR1 MNHNS, CDR2 SASEGT. The CDR3 totals 14 residues. Here the CDR3 DNA reads TGTGCCAGCAGTGTGGGACTAGGGGCTTGGGAGCAGTACTTC. It yields the protein CASSVGLGAWEQYF.

The genes are TRBV19 and TRBJ1-4; 7 nucleotides align to TRBD1. Germline V gene sequence: CDR1 LNHDA, CDR2 SQIVND (reference sequence). The trim removed 3 bases at V and 8 bases at J, leaving 6 bases unmatched. The CDR3 has 14 residues. This CDR3 reads CASSIEDRYEKLFF. The DNA of the CDR3 is TGTGCCAGTAGTATTGAGGACAGGTACGAAAAACTGTTTTTT.

The rearrangement joins TRBV2 to TRBJ2-3, with 11 nucleotides matching TRBD2. This CDR3 spans 17 amino acids. Germline values: CDR1 SNHLY, CDR2 FYNNEI. Losses at the gene ends were 5 bases for V and 6 bases for J; bases not matched to a gene: 13. CDR3 coding DNA: TGTGCCAGCAGTCTACTAGCGGGAGCTTCTGGGGCCGATACGCAGTATTTT. It is translated as CASSLLAGASGADTQYF.

The rearrangement joins TRBV6-1 to TRBJ1-1, with 8 bases identical to TRBD1. The V gene's germline CDR1 is MNHNS and CDR2 SASEGT. V was pared by 4 bases and J by 1 base, with 5 bases of the junction left unmatched. CDR3 length: 15 amino acids. The CDR3 DNA follows: TGTGCCAGCAGTGTTTCAACAGGGGGGAACACTGAAGCTTTCTTT. Translating gives CASSVSTGGNTEAFF.

The V call is TRBV11-2, the J call TRBJ2-7; D may be TRBD2 (6 bases). V lost 1 base and J lost 1, with 17 bases in between. Germline V gene data show CDR1 as SGHAT and CDR2 as FQNNGV. This CDR3 spans 17 amino acids. CDR3 DNA sequence: TGTGCCAGCAGCTTAGTGGGAGGACGCCTAGATTCCTACGAGCAGTACTTC. Its translation: CASSLVGGRLDSYEQYF.

The chain combines TRBV6-4 with TRBJ2-3; 10 bases fit TRBD2. The V gene's germline CDR1 is MRHNA and CDR2 SNTAGT. This CDR3 has 15 residues. The ends lost 3 bases at V and 4 bases at J; junction bases unmatched: 4. CDR3 DNA sequence: TGTGCCAGCAGTGAACAAGCGGGGGGGCCAGATACGCAGTATTTT. Amino acid sequence: CASSEQAGGPDTQYF.

The chain couples TRBV5-1 to TRBJ2-2; TRBD1 aligns across 11 bases. This CDR3 comprises 17 residues. Trimming cost V 3 bases and J 6 bases; bases outside gene matches: 10. CDR1 and CDR2 (germline): SGHRS, YFSETQ. The CDR3 region is CASSWGTGTGGPGELFF. CDR3 DNA sequence: TGCGCCAGCAGCTGGGGAACCGGGACAGGGGGTCCCGGGGAGCTGTTTTTT.

The chain carries TRBV9 and TRBJ1-3; D is perhaps TRBD1 (5 bases). The CDR3 length is 14 residues. CDR1 SGDLS and CDR2 YYNGEE come from the germline V gene. V lost 3 bases and J lost 2, with 9 bases in between. The CDR3 protein is CASSGGAAGNTIYF. CDR3 DNA sequence: TGTGCCAGCAGCGGTGGGGCGGCTGGAAACACCATATATTTT.

The chain recombines TRBV19 with TRBJ1-2; D is possibly TRBD1 (5 bases). Germline assignment: CDR1 LNHDA and CDR2 SQIVND (reference sequence). V was cut by 6 bases and J by 1 base, with 15 bases left in between. The CDR3 is 15 residues long. The CDR3 is CASSPPQTVNYGYTF. In nucleotides, the CDR3 is TGTGCCAGTAGCCCGCCTCAGACAGTTAACTATGGCTACACCTTC. Filled out from reference TRBV19 and TRBJ1-2, the complete variable domain reads DGGITQSPKYLFRKEGQNVTLSCEQNLNHDAMYWYRQDPGQGLRLIYYSQIVNDFQKGDIAEGYSVSREKKESFPLTVTSAQKNPTAFYLCASSPPQTVNYGYTFGSGTRLTVV.

This clone occurred once. The chain combines TRBV29-1 with TRBJ2-3; 7 bases fit TRBD1. V shed 7 bases, J shed 0 bases, and the junction held 7 bases outside the gene matches. Germline V gives CDR1 SQVTM, CDR2 ANQGSEA. This CDR3 spans 14 amino acids. The CDR3 coding sequence is TGCAGCGGCGCCCAAGGGGGCAGCACAGATACGCAGTATTTT. Amino acid sequence: CSGAQGGSTDTQYF.

Details on this clone: The junction does not match germline at one end; this may be a read error. This sequence joins TRBV7-9 and TRBJ1-1; tentatively, D is TRBD1 (5 bases). Germline CDR1 reads SEHNR; CDR2 reads FQNEAQ (reference sequence). CDR3 size: 16 residues. The CDR3 DNA reads TGTTCCAGCAGCTTAATACGGGGGAATCTGTTCCCTGAAGCTTTCTTT. It specifies CSSSLIRGNLFPEAFF.

In the case of this clone: Other DNA sequences in the sample encode the same CDR3. The rearrangement joins TRBV19 to TRBJ2-5; D may be TRBD1 (5 bases). Germline assignment: CDR1 LNHDA and CDR2 SQIVND (reference sequence). The CDR3 sequence is 15 residues long. Trimming removed 2 bases from V and 0 bases from J, with 10 bases in between. The CDR3 here is CASSIRGSYQETQYF. The CDR3 bases are TGTGCCAGTAGTATAAGGGGTTCGTACCAAGAGACCCAGTACTTC.

V is TRBV7-2 and J is TRBJ2-5, with TRBD2 as a possible D gene (5 bases). Trimming left V 4 bases short and J 2 bases short, with 11 bases between. CDR3 length equals 14 residues. The V gene's germline CDR1 is SGHTA and CDR2 FQGNSA. For the CDR3, the DNA is TGTGCCAGCAGCTCGGCCGGGGTACAAGAGACCCAGTACTTC. Amino acid sequence: CASSSAGVQETQYF.